This T cell receptor (beta chain) was identified in a study of shared clonotypes between healthy human individuals. Sequencing used immunoSEQ multiplex PCR; TCRdb keeps in-frame clones, though not all of them. The sample has 450,000 to 500,000 clones; about 84% are singletons. The donor cohort consisted entirely of Caucasian adults residing in Nashville, Tennessee. Genomic DNA of unsorted samples came from 90 million to 95 million PBMCs. The CDR3 covers 12 residues. CDR1 and CDR2 from the germline V gene are SSHAT and FNYEAQ (reference sequence). V lost 1 base, J lost 5 bases, and 5 bases lay in between.

This receptor was obtained from a woman aged 40 to 50 in good health. Some clones in this sample may be carry-over from other donors' samples. Sequenced sample: PBMCs. The chain has TRBV7-7 and TRBJ2-5; D is unresolved. This CDR3 reads CASSLDRETQYF. CDR3 DNA: TGTGCCAGCAGCTTAGACCGGGAGACCCAGTACTTC. The full variable domain, its missing parts supplied by reference TRBV7-7 and TRBJ2-5, is GAGVSQSPRYKVTKRGQDVTLRCDPISSHATLYWYQQALGQGPEFLTYFNYEAQPDKSGLPSDRFSAERPEGSISTLTIQRTEQRDSAMYRCASSLDRETQYFGPGTRLLVL.